The 12 T cell receptor beta chains below all came from one sample that was sequenced in a study of read filtering for tumor transcriptome and immune sequencing. From 300 to 450 ng of RNA, a library with molecular barcoded alpha/delta and beta/gamma adaptors was made. In TCRdb, the reads were re-called with MiXCR into one record per CDR3 protein. The table shows 35,000 to 40,000 distinct CDR3 sequences, with approximately 13% occurring only once. Sequenced input: a population of CD138-negative cells sorted from bone marrow. These receptors all come from a donor at least 40 years old with multiple myeloma.

V is TRBV4-1 and J is TRBJ2-3; 8 nucleotides align to TRBD2. Germline V CDR1 and CDR2: MGHRA, YSYEKL. The CDR3 extends over 15 amino acids. With V trimmed by 1 base and J by 4 bases, 4 bases remained unmatched. DNA for the CDR3: TGCGCCAGCAGCCAAGGGGAGCGGGGGTCAGATACGCAGTATTTT. Translation gives CASSQGERGSDTQYF.

This clonotype was seen at least ten times. V gene TRBV24-1 combines with J gene TRBJ2-2; possible D gene TRBD2, 5 bases. Per the germline V gene, CDR1 is KGHDR and CDR2 is SFDVKD. The CDR3 has 13 amino acids. The V end lost 9 bases, the J end lost 8 bases, and 15 bases lay between the germline ends. This chain's CDR3 is CATGRGWSGELFF. CDR3 sequence (DNA): TGTGCCACCGGTCGGGGTTGGTCGGGGGAGCTGTTTTTT.

Notes on this clonotype: With a much larger clone just one base away, this may be a read error. The chain has TRBV6-2 or TRBV6-3 and TRBJ2-1; D perhaps matches TRBD2 (6 bases). The V end lost 8 bases, the J end lost 10 bases, and 21 bases lay between the germline ends. CDR3 length equals 14 residues. Germline lookup yields CDR1 MNHEY and CDR2 SVGEGT. The CDR3 reads CASVSGLRGEEQFF. The DNA for the CDR3 is TGTGCCAGCGTTTCGGGACTCCGGGGTGAAGAGCAGTTCTTC.

This clonotype was seen repeatedly, ten times or more. V gene TRBV29-1 combines with J gene TRBJ2-7; TRBD1 agrees at 8 bases. From germline, CDR1 is SQVTM and CDR2 ANQGSEA. The CDR3 extends over 12 amino acids. The V gene end was trimmed by 4 bases and the J gene end by 7 bases; junction bases not matched to a gene: 6. This CDR3 is CSVGDRGREQYF. The DNA for the CDR3 is TGCAGCGTTGGAGACAGGGGTAGAGAGCAGTACTTC.

This clonotype was recorded a few times. V gene TRBV7-9 combines with J gene TRBJ2-5; 8 bases fit TRBD2. Germline trimming cut 1 base from V and 9 bases from J; bases unmatched to any gene: 10. The CDR3 spans 15 residues. Germline CDR1 SEHNR, CDR2 FQNEAQ (reference sequence). The CDR3: CASSLGLARGEAQYF. The CDR3 DNA reads as TGTGCCAGCAGCTTAGGCCTAGCGCGGGGGGAGGCCCAGTACTTC.

The table lists this clonotype with many counts. The rearrangement links TRBV5-4 to TRBJ2-1, with 9 bases fitting TRBD2. The CDR3 consists of 16 residues. V shed 1 base, J shed 7 bases, and the junction held 9 bases outside the gene matches. The germline V gene has CDR1 SGHNT and CDR2 YYREEE (reference sequence). The CDR3 nucleotides are TGTGCCAGCAGCTTGTCCGCGGGAGGGCCTCGGAATGAGCAGTTCTTC. Translating it yields CASSLSAGGPRNEQFF.

Turning to this clonotype: Its ends do not fully match the called genes, so a read error is possible. J is TRBJ1-1 and V is TRBV7-2, with 10 bases identical to TRBD1. This CDR3 comprises 14 residues. Germline lookup yields CDR1 SGHTA and CDR2 FQGNSA. CDR3: CASRRQGANTEAFF. The CDR3 DNA sequence: TGTGCTAGCAGGCGACAGGGGGCTAACACTGAAGCTTTCTTT.

The table lists this clonotype with many counts. The chain links TRBV13 to TRBJ1-1; D ambiguous. Trimming removed 2 bases at V and 6 bases at J, with 4 bases between. The CDR3 totals 11 residues. Germline V CDR1 and CDR2: PRHDT, FYEKMQ (reference sequence). The chain's CDR3 is CASSLRPEAFF. The CDR3 coding sequence is TGTGCCAGCAGCTTACGTCCTGAAGCTTTCTTT.

Comment on this clonotype: This may be a read error: a much more frequent sequence differs by one nucleotide. The chain joins TRBV28 to TRBJ2-3; TRBD2 matches 8 bases. The CDR3 is made up of 17 amino acids. In germline, CDR1 is MDHEN, CDR2 SYDVKM. Losses at the gene ends were 5 bases for V and 0 bases for J; bases not matched to a gene: 10. This CDR3 is CASSPHGASGSTDTQYF. CDR3 nucleotide sequence: TGTGCCAGCAGTCCGCACGGGGCTAGCGGGAGCACAGATACGCAGTATTTT.

About this clonotype: This sequence may be a read error, since a much larger clone differs from it by one base. The rearrangement uses TRBV20-1 and TRBJ1-1; D not certain. In germline, CDR1 is DFQATT, CDR2 SNEGSKA (reference sequence). This CDR3 has 13 residues. CDR3 nucleotide sequence: TGCAGTCCTATTGATATGCTGGATTCACCCCACCACTTT. Translated: CSPIDMLDSPHHF.

Concerning this clonotype itself: This likely reflects a read error, since a far larger clone is one base away. V gene TRBV11-2 combines with J gene TRBJ2-7, with D tentatively TRBD1 or TRBD2 (5 bases each). Germline V gene data show CDR1 as SGHAT and CDR2 as FQNNGV. The length of the CDR3 is 14 residues. V lost 3 bases and J lost 0, with 9 bases in between. The CDR3 coding sequence is TGTGCCAGCAGCTTCGGGGCGAGCTCCTACGAGCAGTACTTC. As protein: CASSFGASSYEQYF.

At least ten counts were recorded for this clonotype. V usage is TRBV7-8 and J usage is TRBJ1-1; D gene unclear. The V and J ends lost 0 bases and 1 base respectively, with 6 bases between them. This CDR3 region has 14 residues. Germline CDR1 reads SGHVS; CDR2 reads FQNEAQ. The CDR3 region has the DNA TGTGCCAGCAGCTTAGCGGGGAGGAACACTGAAGCTTTCTTT. It translates to CASSLAGRNTEAFF. The entire variable domain, with the rest obtained from reference TRBV7-8 and TRBJ1-1, is as follows: GAGVSQSPRYKVAKRGQDVALRCDPISGHVSLFWYQQALGQGPEFLTYFQNEAQLDKSGLPSDRFFAERPEGSVSTLKIQRTQQEDSAVYLCASSLAGRNTEAFFGQGTRLTVV.